This TCR beta chain was profiled in a study of shared clonotypes between healthy human individuals (dated by TCRdb to about 2020). Turning to the overall study: Three men and a couple of women, aged 18 to 49 years, made up the cohort. Leukapheresis yielded between about 0.94 and 8.9 billion PBMCs per donor. The study deeply sequenced blood TCR repertoires of five healthy adults to estimate repertoire size and the extent of clonotype sharing between individuals. For each donor, CD4 naive and CD4 memory were each run on three plates, CD8 naive on two plates, and CD8 memory on one plate. Libraries were prepared and TCR repertoires were sequenced by different laboratories using diverse techniques, in order to increase sequencing depth and limit assay-specific biases. The full study reports these points: Pairwise subsampling led to the expectation that sequencing depth would affect the degree of clonotype sharing among donors. Larger estimated clonotype richness was generally found for naive subsets than for memory subsets. The genetic and exposure-history diversity represented was limited by the small number of donors. When several donors were compared, the shared fraction of clonotypes was about 5% for naive CD4, 3.5% to 4% for naive CD8, roughly 2.5% for memory CD4, and 0.35% to 0.4% for memory CD8. Sampling was limited to blood, and TCR repertoires in tissue likely differ from TCR repertoires in blood. Incomplete sequencing was indicated by rarefaction of sorted-subset datasets, despite the large sequencing depth. Higher generation probabilities were observed for clonotypes shared by all four sorted-subset donors than for non-shared clonotypes.

TCR CDR3 regions were amplified from genomic DNA by multiplex PCR using the deep immunoSEQ assay. Extracted genomic DNA from each cell subset was spread evenly across all wells of several immunoSEQ 96-well plates, with each plate serving as a replicate. For sorted subsets, approximately 190 ng of genomic DNA, equivalent to 25,000 to 35,000 T cell genomes, went into each replicate PCR. Purified libraries were measured with a Qubit 3.0 fluorometer, size-checked on a Bioanalyzer 2100, and measured again with the KAPA Library Quantification kit. A separate single-read 150-cycle Illumina NextSeq 550 flow cell was used to sequence each immunoSEQ 96-well plate. Concerning the study's data processing: The immunoSEQ output contained only junctional sequences without quality scores, so filtering could not match that applied to full-length reads. To assign V/J genes and CDR3, sequences were annotated using PyIR, a Python wrapper for IgBLAST v1.9, with IMGT germline references. Reads with weak V/J assignments (E-value above 1e-6), missing CDR3, stop codons, out-of-frame junctions, or ambiguous translated residues were removed. V3J clonotypes were defined as sequences sharing an identical inferred V gene, J gene, and CDR3 amino acid sequence. The percentage overlap between two repertoires was calculated by dividing the number of shared unique clonotypes by the size of the smaller repertoire. Repertoire richness was assessed with RTK rarefaction, the Chao1 estimator, and Recon v2.1 estimates of unobserved clonotypes. For all TCRbeta clonotypes obtained by the gDNA method from four donors, generation probabilities were computed with OLGA. TCRdb mirrors the immuneACCESS table, restricted to in-frame sequences. Some clones are absent from its copies; in checked studies, under half trace to an unresolved V gene, and the reason for the others is unknown. Clonal size and the V and J genes are those of that table, whereas D and trimming came from the DNA. The sample contains about 1.9 million clones, 93% of them found a single time. The ten most abundant clones make up more than 1.5% of the sample.

CD8 naive samples were CD45RO-negative cells positively selected for CCR7, giving a CD45RA+CCR7+ population that excluded TemRA cells. Healthy HIV-negative adults with no recently reported acute infections or vaccinations were included as donors. Every donor was a Caucasian adult living in Nashville, Tennessee, USA. Blood was collected by leukapheresis, and PBMCs were isolated by Ficoll-Histopaque density gradient centrifugation and then cryopreserved in liquid nitrogen vapor phase. Analytical flow cytometry was used to check the purity and quantity of each magnetically sorted T cell population. From each sorted fraction, genomic DNA was isolated and quantified by UV absorbance on a Nanodrop 2000c. To note about this clone: No antigen is known for it. No much larger clone is present one base from it, and per-base qualities are unavailable.

The sequence derives from a man aged 18 to 30 in good health. Some clones in this sample may be carry-over from other donors' samples. Sequencing input: naive CD8+ T cells from PBMCs. The cell subset or site label on this specimen signifies: CD45RA+CCR7+.

The CDR3 amino acid sequence is: CASRGQQGAVADTQYF. The nucleotide sequence is TGTGCCAGCAGAGGCCAACAGGGGGCGGTTGCAGATACGCAGTATTTT. Recombination connected TRBV27 to TRBJ2-3; 9 middle bases align to TRBD1. The CDR3 sequence holds 16 residues, the cysteine and phenylalanine included. CDR3 DNA only is kept here, 48 bases in frame from base 1. CDR1 and CDR2 (MNHEY, SMNVEV) derive from the germline V gene (reference sequence). Ends trimmed: V by 6 bases, J by 4 bases; bases unmatched to a gene: 11.